This TCR beta chain was observed in a study of blood T cell repertoires in COVID-19 (dated by TCRdb to about 2020). Some background on the complete study: Samples from collaborators originated in the United States, Italy and Spain and spanned both the acute and convalescent phases of COVID-19. The prospective study material was composed of cDNA or gDNA derived from T cells, B-cell-depleted T cells, or PBMCs. The dataset comprised deeply sampled blood TCRbeta repertoires from subjects exposed to, actively infected with, or recovered from COVID-19. The repertoires were released in a freely available public database meant as a resource for research on the immune response to SARS-CoV-2. The samples were drawn from two sources: the first 160 participants of the ongoing ImmuneRACE study, and 1,200 or so subjects contributed by 6 global collaborators. Nearly every sample came with metadata listing a de-identified subject ID, COVID-19 status, age in years and sex. HLA class I and class II types, where available, came from metadata supplied by the sample provider rather than from assay-based typing. The full study reports these points: The amount of clinical and demographic metadata varied by source and participant and was provided uncurated.

TCRbeta CDR3 regions were amplified from genomic DNA by means of the immunoSEQ Assay, a bias-controlled multiplex PCR. On the study's bioinformatics: The number of nucleated cells in each sample was estimated by amplification of reference gene primers within the assay. Sequence reads were collapsed and filtered to measure the absolute abundance of every unique TCRbeta CDR3 rearrangement. Productive Simpson clonality was computed per sample as the square root of Simpson's diversity index over productive rearrangements. TCRdb limited this immuneACCESS table to in-frame rearrangements with V and J called. A share of clones is missing; checked studies link under half to unresolved V genes, and the rest is unexplained. V, J and clone size are those of that table, while D and trimming were read from the DNA. The sample table lists fewer than 200,000 clones, roughly 82% of them with a count of one. Of the sample, approximately 14% is held by the ten largest clones.

Participants in the prospective study were enrolled through a virtual design, were aged about 18 to 100 years, and lived in some 24 United States geographic areas. Cohort assignment in the prospective study relied on participant-reported clinical history from a screening survey and a study questionnaire. ImmuneRACE Cohort 3 recovered participants were defined by two consecutive negative NP/OP PCR tests, healthcare professional clearance, or symptom resolution. Each participant in the prospective study had whole blood, serum and a nasopharyngeal or oropharyngeal swab collected by mobile phlebotomists. Over an approximately 2-month period, participants in the prospective study had the option of providing additional blood draws and questionnaires. Before DNA extraction, blood samples from the prospective study were shipped at room temperature or frozen. Based on the germline V gene (reference sequence), the CDR1 and CDR2 sequences are LGHDT and YNNKEL. Measured from the cysteine to the phenylalanine, the CDR3 is 16 residues long. Only CDR3 DNA remains: 48 bases, in frame from the first base. Trimming takes 4 bases off V and 4 bases off J; junction bases not matched to a gene: 6.

This clone was found once. Its cognate antigen has yet to be identified. Base qualities are not recorded, but no much larger clone differs from it by a single base. The rearrangement joined TRBV3-1 (or the pseudogene TRBV3-2) to TRBJ2-1; TRBD2 aligns with 11 central bases. Sequenced: PBMCs or T cells enriched from blood (not recorded which). The sequence derives from a man over 45 who had recovered from COVID-19. The CDR3 sequence is CASSRNLAGGYNEQFF. The sequenced DNA is TGTGCCAGCAGCCGGAACCTAGCGGGGGGTTACAATGAGCAGTTCTTC.